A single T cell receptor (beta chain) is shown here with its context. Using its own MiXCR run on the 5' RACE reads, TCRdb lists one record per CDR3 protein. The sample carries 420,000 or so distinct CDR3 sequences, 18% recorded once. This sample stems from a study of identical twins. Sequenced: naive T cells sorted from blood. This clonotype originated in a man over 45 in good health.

The CDR3 bases are TGTGCCAGCAGTTTTTCGGCTAGCGGACCCTACAATGAGCAGTTCTTC. This gives the protein CASSFSASGPYNEQFF. The gene calls are TRBV12-3 or TRBV12-4 and TRBJ2-1, with 7 nucleotides matching TRBD2. J gave up 2 bases and V 3 bases, and 7 bases lay outside the gene matches. The CDR3 loop spans 16 amino acids.